A single sample is the source of the 14 T cell receptor beta chains below, sequenced in a study of cytomegalovirus exposure and HLA in healthy donors. PCR primers comprised 60 Vbeta and 13 Jbeta primers. Repertoires were generated with immunoSEQ multiplex PCR, while TCRdb's copy carries only in-frame clones and drops some. Found here are a few hundred thousand clones, roughly 70% of them singletons; the top ten hold approximately 2.1%. Material for sequencing was PBMCs. These receptors were collected from a female donor in good health and CMV-seronegative.

This CDR3 reads CASSPGAGGSSYEQYF. The CDR3 DNA reads as TGTGCCAGCAGCCCGGGGGCGGGAGGGTCCTCCTACGAGCAGTACTTC. The chain uses TRBV7-2 and TRBJ2-7; 9 bases map to TRBD2. The CDR3 runs 16 residues. Germline loops: CDR1 SGHTA, CDR2 FQGNSA. The J segment lost 0 bases and the V segment lost 5 bases, leaving 8 bases of the junction unmatched. The full variable domain, in which reference TRBV7-2 and TRBJ2-7 provide the parts outside the CDR3, is GAGVSQSPSNKVTEKGKDVELRCDPISGHTALYWYRQSLGQGLEFLIYFQGNSAPDKSGLPSDRFSAERTGGSVSTLTIQRTQQEDSAVYLCASSPGAGGSSYEQYFGPGTRLTVT.

V gene TRBV9 combines with J gene TRBJ2-1; a weak D match, TRBD2 (5 bases). Trimming left V 4 bases short and J 8 bases short, with 13 bases between. Germline loops: CDR1 SGDLS, CDR2 YYNGEE. The CDR3 is 13 amino acids. The CDR3 DNA reads TGTGCCAGCAGCCTGGGAGCCGGTTATGAGCAGTTCTTC. Protein sequence: CASSLGAGYEQFF.

The chain links TRBV4-3 to TRBJ2-6, with D possibly being TRBD2 (6 bases). This CDR3 is built from 16 residues. Germline-derived CDR1 and CDR2 are LGHNA and YSLEER. Trimming took off 4 bases at V and 0 bases at J, with 10 bases between the two ends. CDR3 bases: TGCGCCAGCAGCCCCTCGGAGGGCTCTGGGGCCAACGTCCTGACTTTC. Protein: CASSPSEGSGANVLTF.

This clone has just a few counts. The chain joins TRBV6-1 to TRBJ1-3; D remains unclear. The germline V gene has CDR1 MNHNS and CDR2 SASEGT. The CDR3 totals 15 residues. The V end lost 6 bases, the J end lost 0 bases, and 12 bases lay between the germline ends. CDR3 residues: CASREEYLSGNTIYF. As DNA, the CDR3 is TGTGCCAGCAGAGAGGAGTACCTCTCTGGAAACACCATATATTTT.

The chain has TRBV5-1 and TRBJ2-1; D remains ambiguous. The V end was cut by 1 base, the J end by 6 bases, with 11 bases between. This CDR3 contains 14 residues. Germline V lookup: CDR1 SGHRS, CDR2 YFSETQ. The CDR3 sequence is CASSLWATANEQFF. In DNA, the CDR3 is TGCGCCAGCAGCTTGTGGGCGACGGCCAATGAGCAGTTCTTC.

The rearrangement joins TRBV6-5 to TRBJ1-1, with D tentatively TRBD1 (6 bases). The CDR3 sequence is 15 residues long. Germline V gene sequence: CDR1 MNHEY, CDR2 SVGAGI. Trimming removed 7 bases at V and 3 bases at J, with 18 bases between. The CDR3 sequence is CASKRNGGADTEAFF. CDR3 nucleotides: TGTGCCAGCAAACGGAATGGGGGCGCGGACACTGAAGCTTTCTTT.

In nucleotides, the CDR3 is TGTGCCAGCAGCGTATGGAGGCGGGAGGGTTCCGGGGAGCTGTTTTTT. This sequence encodes CASSVWRREGSGELFF. This chain uses TRBV9 with TRBJ2-2, with 9 bases lining up with TRBD2. Germline assignment: CDR1 SGDLS and CDR2 YYNGEE. Trimming at V came to 1 base and at J to 6 bases, leaving 7 bases not matched to a gene. The CDR3 consists of 16 residues.

The rearrangement joins TRBV5-4 to TRBJ2-7; TRBD1 agrees at 8 bases. CDR1 SGHNT and CDR2 YYREEE come from the germline V gene (reference sequence). The CDR3 is made up of 15 amino acids. V shed 2 bases, J shed 2 bases, and the junction held 6 bases outside the gene matches. CDR3 amino acids: CASSLSGQGAYEQYF. CDR3 bases: TGTGCCAGCAGCTTATCAGGACAGGGAGCCTACGAGCAGTACTTC.

The chain has TRBV11-3 and TRBJ1-2, with 7 bases lining up with TRBD1. The junction had 0 bases not matched to a gene; V was cut back by 0 bases and J by 8 bases. CDR1 is SGHNT and CDR2 is YENEEA in the germline V gene. The CDR3 is 12 residues long. CDR3 bases: TGTGCCAGCAGCTTAGAACAGGGGGGCTACACCTTC. Its protein product is CASSLEQGGYTF.

J is TRBJ2-5 and V is TRBV7-3, with TRBD2 identical over 8 bases. This CDR3 region has 14 residues. Per germline, CDR1 SGHTA and CDR2 FQGTGA. Trimming cost V 8 bases and J 4 bases; bases outside gene matches: 9. CDR3 residues: CASCPGGVGETQYF. CDR3 bases: TGTGCCAGCTGCCCGGGAGGGGTGGGAGAGACCCAGTACTTC.

The V call is TRBV18, the J call TRBJ1-4; 9 bases fit TRBD1. Losses at the gene ends were 6 bases for V and 8 bases for J; bases not matched to a gene: 4. The CDR3 sequence is 13 residues long. Germline V gives CDR1 KGHSH, CDR2 LQKENI. The CDR3: CASSGQGSEKLFF. CDR3 DNA: TGTGCCAGCTCGGGACAGGGATCCGAAAAACTGTTTTTT.

V usage is TRBV5-1 and J usage is TRBJ2-3; 12 nucleotides agree with TRBD2. The CDR3 consists of 16 residues. Germline lookup yields CDR1 SGHRS and CDR2 YFSETQ. The J segment lost 4 bases and the V segment lost 1 base, leaving 4 bases of the junction unmatched. The CDR3 DNA sequence: TGCGCCAGCAGCTTGAAGACTAGCGGGAGATCAGATACGCAGTATTTT. Translation gives CASSLKTSGRSDTQYF.

CDR3 sequence: CASSADRLTYEQYF. Written as DNA, the CDR3 is TGTGCCAGTAGTGCCGACAGGCTGACCTACGAGCAGTACTTC. The chain carries TRBV19 and TRBJ2-7; D is perhaps TRBD1 (6 bases). V shed 5 bases and J shed 2 bases, with 13 bases lying between them. Germline CDR1 LNHDA, CDR2 SQIVND (reference sequence). This CDR3 contains 14 residues.

This clone has just a few counts. V is TRBV14 and J is TRBJ2-2, with 7 bases identical to TRBD1. Germline V gives CDR1 SGHDN, CDR2 FVKESK. The CDR3 runs to 16 residues. The ends lost 3 bases at V and 4 bases at J; junction bases unmatched: 8. The CDR3 loop is CASSHLQGMGTGELFF. The CDR3 nucleotides read TGTGCCAGCAGCCACCTACAGGGGATGGGCACCGGGGAGCTGTTTTTT. The full variable domain, completed using reference TRBV14 and TRBJ2-2, is EAGVTQFPSHSVIEKGQTVTLRCDPISGHDNLYWYRRVMGKEIKFLLHFVKESKQDESGMPNNRFLAERTGGTYSTLKVQPAELEDSGVYFCASSHLQGMGTGELFFGEGSRLTVL.